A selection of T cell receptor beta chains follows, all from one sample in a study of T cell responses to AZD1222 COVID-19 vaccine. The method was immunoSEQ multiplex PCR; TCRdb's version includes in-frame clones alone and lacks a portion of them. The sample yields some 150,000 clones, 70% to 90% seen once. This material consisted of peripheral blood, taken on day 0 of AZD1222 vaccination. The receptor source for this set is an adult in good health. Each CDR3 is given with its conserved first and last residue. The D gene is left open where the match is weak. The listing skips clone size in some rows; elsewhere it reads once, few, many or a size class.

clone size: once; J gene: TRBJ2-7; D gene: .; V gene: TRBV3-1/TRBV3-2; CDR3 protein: CASSPSNEQYF; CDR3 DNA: TGTGCCAGCAGCCCCTCCAACGAGCAGTACTTC
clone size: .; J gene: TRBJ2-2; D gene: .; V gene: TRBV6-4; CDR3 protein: CASAEQAITGELFF; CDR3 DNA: TGTGCCAGCGCGGAGCAGGCTATCACCGGGGAGCTGTTTTTT
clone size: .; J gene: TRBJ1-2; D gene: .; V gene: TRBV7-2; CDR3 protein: CASSPNPGLEGYTF; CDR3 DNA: TGTGCCAGCAGCCCCAATCCGGGATTGGAGGGCTACACCTTC
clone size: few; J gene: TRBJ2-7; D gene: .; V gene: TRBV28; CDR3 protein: CASSFSGGSYEQYF; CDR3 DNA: TGTGCCAGCAGTTTTTCAGGAGGCTCCTACGAGCAGTACTTC
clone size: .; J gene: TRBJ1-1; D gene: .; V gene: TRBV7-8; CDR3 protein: CASSRRGGGTEAFF; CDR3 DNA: TGTGCCAGCAGTCGCAGGGGAGGAGGGACTGAAGCTTTCTTT
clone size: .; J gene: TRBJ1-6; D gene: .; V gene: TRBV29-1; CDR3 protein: CSVGMSYNSPLHF; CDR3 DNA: TGCAGCGTTGGTATGTCCTATAATTCACCCCTCCACTTT
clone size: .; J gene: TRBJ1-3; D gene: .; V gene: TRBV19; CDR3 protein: CASSRQSLSGNTIYF; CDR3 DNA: TGTGCCAGTAGTCGACAAAGCTTAAGTGGAAACACCATATATTTT
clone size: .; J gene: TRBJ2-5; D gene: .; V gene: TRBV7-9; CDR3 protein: CASSLKPGPGAQYF; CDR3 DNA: TGTGCCAGCAGCTTAAAGCCGGGGCCCGGAGCCCAGTACTTC
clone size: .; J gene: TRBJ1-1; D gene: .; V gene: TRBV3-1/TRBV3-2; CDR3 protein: CASSQDRRMKAFF; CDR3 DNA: TGTGCCAGCAGCCAAGATCGACGGATGAAAGCTTTCTTT
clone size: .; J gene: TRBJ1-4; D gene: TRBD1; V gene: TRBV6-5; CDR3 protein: CASSLSGTGKDKLFF; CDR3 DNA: TGTGCCAGCAGCCTTTCTGGGACAGGGAAGGACAAACTGTTTTTT
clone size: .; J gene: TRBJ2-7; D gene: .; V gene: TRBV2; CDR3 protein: CASRRSDEQYF; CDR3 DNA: TGTGCCAGCCGCAGGAGCGACGAGCAGTACTTC
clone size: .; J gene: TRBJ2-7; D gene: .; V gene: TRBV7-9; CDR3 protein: CASSLEPLNYEQYF; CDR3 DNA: TGTGCCAGCAGCTTAGAGCCACTAAACTACGAGCAGTACTTC
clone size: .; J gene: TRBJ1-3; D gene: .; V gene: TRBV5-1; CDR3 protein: CASSLGTAGNTIYF; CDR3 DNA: TGCGCCAGCAGCTTGGGGACGGCCGGAAACACCATATATTTT
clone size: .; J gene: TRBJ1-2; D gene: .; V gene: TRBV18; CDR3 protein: CASSPPGRDYGYTF; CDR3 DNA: TGTGCCAGCTCACCACCGGGGCGGGACTATGGCTACACCTTC
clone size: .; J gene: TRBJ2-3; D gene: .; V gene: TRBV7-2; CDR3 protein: CASSHDRLGDTQYF; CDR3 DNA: TGTGCCAGCAGCCACGACAGGCTTGGGGATACGCAGTATTTT
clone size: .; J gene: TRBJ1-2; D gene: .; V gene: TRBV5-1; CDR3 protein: CASSLDGIYGYTF; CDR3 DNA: TGCGCCAGCAGCTTGGACGGAATCTATGGCTACACCTTC
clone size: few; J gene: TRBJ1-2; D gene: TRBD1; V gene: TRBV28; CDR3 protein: CASRVTGGYGYTF; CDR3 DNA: TGTGCCAGCAGGGTGACAGGGGGCTATGGCTACACCTTC
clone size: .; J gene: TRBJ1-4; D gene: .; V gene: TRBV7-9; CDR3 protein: CASSSNRRATNEKLFF; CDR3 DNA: TGTGCCAGCAGCTCCAACAGACGGGCAACTAATGAAAAACTGTTTTTT
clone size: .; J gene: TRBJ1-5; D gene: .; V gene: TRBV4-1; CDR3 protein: CASSPGGPSNQPQHF; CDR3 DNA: TGCGCCAGCAGCCCGGGCGGCCCTAGCAATCAGCCCCAGCATTTT
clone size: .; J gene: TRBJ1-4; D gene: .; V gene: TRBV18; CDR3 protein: CASSPPDFNEKLFF; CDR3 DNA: TGTGCCAGCTCACCACCGGATTTTAATGAAAAACTGTTTTTT
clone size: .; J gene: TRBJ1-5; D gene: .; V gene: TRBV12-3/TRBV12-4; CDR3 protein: CASSPTFSGPQHF; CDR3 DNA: TGTGCCAGCAGTCCCACCTTCTCGGGGCCCCAGCATTTT
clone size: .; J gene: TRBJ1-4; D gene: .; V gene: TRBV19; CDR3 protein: CASSTSGTTNEKLFF; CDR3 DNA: TGTGCCAGTAGTACCTCAGGGACAACTAATGAAAAACTGTTTTTT
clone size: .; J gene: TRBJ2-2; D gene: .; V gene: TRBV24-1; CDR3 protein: CATSDPGTGRGELFF; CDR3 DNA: TGTGCCACCAGTGATCCCGGAACAGGGCGCGGGGAGCTGTTTTTT
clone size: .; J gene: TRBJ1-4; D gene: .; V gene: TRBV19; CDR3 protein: CASTIRPSGNEKLFF; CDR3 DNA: TGTGCCAGTACTATAAGGCCGTCCGGGAATGAAAAACTGTTTTTT
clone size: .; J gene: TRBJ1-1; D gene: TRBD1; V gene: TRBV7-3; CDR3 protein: CASSSETGVVTEAFF; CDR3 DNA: TGTGCCAGCAGCTCGGAGACAGGGGTTGTGACTGAAGCTTTCTTT
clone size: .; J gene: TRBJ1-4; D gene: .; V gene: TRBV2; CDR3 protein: CASSDRGREKLFF; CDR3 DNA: TGTGCCAGCAGTGACAGGGGTCGGGAAAAACTGTTTTTT
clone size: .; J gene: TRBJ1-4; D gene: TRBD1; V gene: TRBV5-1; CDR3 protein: CASSTGQGSTNEKLFF; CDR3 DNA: TGCGCCAGCAGCACAGGACAGGGCTCAACTAATGAAAAACTGTTTTTT
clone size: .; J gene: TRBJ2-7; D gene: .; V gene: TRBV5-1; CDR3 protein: CASSSQYEQYF; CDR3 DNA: TGCGCCAGCAGCTCCCAGTACGAGCAGTACTTC
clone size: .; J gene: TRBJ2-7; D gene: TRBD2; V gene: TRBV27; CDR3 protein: CASSPTRLAGLHEQYF; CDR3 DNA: TGTGCCAGCAGTCCCACTAGACTAGCGGGGCTACACGAGCAGTACTTC
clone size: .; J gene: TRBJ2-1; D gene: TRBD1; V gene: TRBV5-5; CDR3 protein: CASSLYVGTGNDEQFF; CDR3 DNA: TGTGCCAGCAGCTTATATGTTGGGACAGGAAACGATGAGCAGTTCTTC
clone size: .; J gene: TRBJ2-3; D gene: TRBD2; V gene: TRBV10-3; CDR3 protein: CAISELGSGGGSTDTQYF; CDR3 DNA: TGTGCCATCAGTGAGTTGGGAAGCGGGGGGGGTAGCACAGATACGCAGTATTTT
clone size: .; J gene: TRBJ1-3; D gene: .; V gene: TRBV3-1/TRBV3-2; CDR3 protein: CASSQGWSSGNTIYF; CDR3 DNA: TGTGCCAGCAGCCAAGGGTGGAGCTCTGGAAACACCATATATTTT
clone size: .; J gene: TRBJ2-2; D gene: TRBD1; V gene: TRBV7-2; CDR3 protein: CASSLTGYIGELFF; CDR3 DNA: TGTGCCAGCAGCCTGACAGGGTATATCGGGGAGCTGTTTTTT
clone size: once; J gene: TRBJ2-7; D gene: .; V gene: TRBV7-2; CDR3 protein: CASSLRQASYEQYF; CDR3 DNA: TGTGCCAGCAGCCTTAGACAGGCAAGCTACGAGCAGTACTTC
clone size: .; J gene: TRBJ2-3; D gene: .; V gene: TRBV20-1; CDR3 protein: CSPEDTGYF; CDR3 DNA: TGCAGCCCCGAAGATACGGGGTATTTT
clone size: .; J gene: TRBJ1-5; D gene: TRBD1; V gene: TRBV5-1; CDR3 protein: CAIKGWTGDQPQHF; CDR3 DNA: TGCGCCATTAAAGGGTGGACAGGGGACCAGCCCCAGCATTTT
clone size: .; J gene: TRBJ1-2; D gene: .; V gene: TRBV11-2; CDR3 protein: CASSPDQAYYGYTF; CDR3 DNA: TGTGCCAGCAGCCCTGATCAGGCGTACTATGGCTACACCTTC
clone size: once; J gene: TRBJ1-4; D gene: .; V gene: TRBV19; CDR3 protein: CASRTKTQGRMNEKLFF; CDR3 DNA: TGTGCCAGTCGAACGAAGACCCAGGGACGGATGAATGAAAAACTGTTTTTT
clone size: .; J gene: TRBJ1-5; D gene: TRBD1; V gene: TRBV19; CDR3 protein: CASSSLQGRLGNQPQHF; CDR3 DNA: TGTGCCAGTAGTTCCCTACAGGGGAGACTGGGGAATCAGCCCCAGCATTTT
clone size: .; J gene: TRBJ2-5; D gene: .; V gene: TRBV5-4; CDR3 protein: CASSLAGQQETQYF; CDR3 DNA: TGTGCCAGCAGCTTGGCGGGCCAACAAGAGACCCAGTACTTC
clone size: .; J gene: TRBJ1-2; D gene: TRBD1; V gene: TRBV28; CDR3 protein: CASKGQGATNYGYTF; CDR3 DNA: TGTGCCAGCAAGGGACAGGGGGCCACTAACTATGGCTACACCTTC
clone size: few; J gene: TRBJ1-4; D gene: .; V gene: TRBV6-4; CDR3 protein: CASSEARGTGKLFF; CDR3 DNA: TGTGCCAGCAGTGAGGCCAGGGGCACGGGAAAACTGTTTTTT
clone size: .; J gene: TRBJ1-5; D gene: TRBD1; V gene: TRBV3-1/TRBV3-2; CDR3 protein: CASSQDVTGGVQPQHF; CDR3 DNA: TGTGCCAGCAGCCAAGATGTGACAGGGGGCGTTCAGCCCCAGCATTTT
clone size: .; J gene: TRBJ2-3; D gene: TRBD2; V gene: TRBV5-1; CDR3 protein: CASSFDKFAGGSTDTQYF; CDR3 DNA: TGCGCCAGCAGCTTCGATAAATTCGCGGGGGGTAGCACAGATACGCAGTATTTT
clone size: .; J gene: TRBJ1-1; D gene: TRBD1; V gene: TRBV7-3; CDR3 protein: CASSPTGGETEAFF; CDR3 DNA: TGTGCCAGCAGCCCCACAGGGGGGGAAACTGAAGCTTTCTTT
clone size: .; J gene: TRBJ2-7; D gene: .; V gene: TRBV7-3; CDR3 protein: CASSQSTGYEQYF; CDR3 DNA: TGTGCCAGCAGCCAGTCGACAGGCTACGAGCAGTACTTC
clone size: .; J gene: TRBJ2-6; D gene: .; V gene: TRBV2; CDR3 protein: CASSERANRAAGANVLTF; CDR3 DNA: TGTGCCAGCAGTGAAAGGGCCAACAGGGCGGCTGGGGCCAACGTCCTGACTTTC
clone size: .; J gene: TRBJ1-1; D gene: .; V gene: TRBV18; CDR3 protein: CASSPGRAGTEAFF; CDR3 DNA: TGTGCCAGCTCACCTGGCAGGGCAGGCACTGAAGCTTTCTTT
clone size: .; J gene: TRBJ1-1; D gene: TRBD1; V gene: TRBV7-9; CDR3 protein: CASSLADRAYTEAFF; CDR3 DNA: TGTGCCAGCAGCTTAGCAGACAGGGCGTACACTGAAGCTTTCTTT
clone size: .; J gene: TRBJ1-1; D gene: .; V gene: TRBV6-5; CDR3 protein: CASGGRDGTEAFF; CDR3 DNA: TGTGCCAGTGGCGGTAGGGATGGCACTGAAGCTTTCTTT
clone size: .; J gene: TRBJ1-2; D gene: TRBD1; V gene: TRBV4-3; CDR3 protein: CASSQSARTGDRYTF; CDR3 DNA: TGCGCCAGCAGCCAAAGTGCGCGGACAGGAGACCGCTACACCTTC
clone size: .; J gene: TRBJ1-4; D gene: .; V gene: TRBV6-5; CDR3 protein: CASSSNPPTNEKLFF; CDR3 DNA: TGTGCCAGCAGTTCCAACCCTCCAACTAATGAAAAACTGTTTTTT
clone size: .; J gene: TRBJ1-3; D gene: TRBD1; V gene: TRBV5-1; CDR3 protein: CASSLMPASGTGGLGSGNTIYF; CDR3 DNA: TGCGCCAGCAGCCTCATGCCCGCCTCCGGGACAGGGGGCTTAGGCTCTGGAAACACCATATATTTT
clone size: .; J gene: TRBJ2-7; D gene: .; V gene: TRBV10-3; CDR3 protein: CAISREDEQYF; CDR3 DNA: TGTGCCATCAGCAGGGAGGACGAGCAGTACTTC
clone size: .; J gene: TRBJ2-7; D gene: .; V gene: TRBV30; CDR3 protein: CAWSRGEAYEQYF; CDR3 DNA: TGTGCCTGGAGTCGCGGGGAGGCCTACGAGCAGTACTTC